This paragraph covers one TCR beta chain sequence. Its antigen is still unknown. CDR1 is ENHRY, CDR2 SYGVKD, per germline. With V trimmed by 0 bases and J by 4 bases, 3 bases remained unmatched. The CDR3 length is 15 residues. The data derive from a study of cytomegalovirus exposure and HLA in healthy donors. Broader study findings: According to the study, around 150 TCR beta chains were cytomegalovirus-associated. Later examination showed HLA-associated TCR beta chains had greater clonal expansion than equally common others. Researchers reported from a later analysis that most CMV-associated TCR beta chains appeared HLA-restricted.

PCR involved 60 Vbeta and 13 Jbeta primers. Profiled with immunoSEQ multiplex PCR; TCRdb holds only in-frame clones, not every one. Among about 200,000 clones listed, more than 75% were seen once. This clonotype was obtained from a woman between 50 and 59 years old in good health and CMV-seropositive. The rearrangement uses TRBV10-3 and TRBJ1-1; 9 bases line up with TRBD1. Specimen: PBMCs. CDR3 protein: CAISESTGGFTEAFF. The CDR3 region has the DNA TGTGCCATCAGTGAGTCGACAGGGGGATTCACTGAAGCTTTCTTT.